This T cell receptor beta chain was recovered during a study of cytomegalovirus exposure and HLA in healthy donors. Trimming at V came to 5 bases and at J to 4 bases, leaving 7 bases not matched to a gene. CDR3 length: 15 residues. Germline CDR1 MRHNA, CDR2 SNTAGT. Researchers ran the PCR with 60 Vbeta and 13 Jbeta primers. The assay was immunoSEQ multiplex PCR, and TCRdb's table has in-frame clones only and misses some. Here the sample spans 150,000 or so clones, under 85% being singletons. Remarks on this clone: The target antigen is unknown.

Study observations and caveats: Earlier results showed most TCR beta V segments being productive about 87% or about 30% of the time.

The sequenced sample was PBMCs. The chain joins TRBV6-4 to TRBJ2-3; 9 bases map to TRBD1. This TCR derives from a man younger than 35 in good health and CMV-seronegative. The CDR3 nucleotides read TGTGCCAGCAGTCTCCGGGACAGGGACTCAGATACGCAGTATTTT. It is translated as CASSLRDRDSDTQYF.